This record concerns one TCR beta chain sequence. The entry originates in a study of blood T cell repertoires in COVID-19. In the original analysis: Amplification of reference gene primers provided the estimated nucleated cell counts. Measured with immunoSEQ multiplex PCR; TCRdb has only the in-frame clones, and not every one. V, J and clone size derive from that table, while D and trimming were established from the DNA sequence. The sample comprises fewer than 250,000 clones, approximately 81% of which are singletons, and roughly a tenth rests with the top ten. The sequence derives from an elderly woman with COVID-19, enrolled during active disease. Sequencing was performed on peripheral blood.

The CDR3, as DNA: TGTGCCAGCAGTTACAGGTCTAGCGGGGCCCTATACAATGAGCAGTTCTTC. Amino acids: CASSYRSSGALYNEQFF. This chain links TRBV6-2 or TRBV6-3 with TRBJ2-1, with 9 bases identical to TRBD2. V dropped 2 bases and J dropped 4; count of bases not matched to a gene: 9. CDR1 and CDR2 (germline): MNHEY, SVGEGT. The CDR3 extends over 17 amino acids.